This T cell receptor beta chain was profiled in a study of TIL therapy for anti-PD-1-resistant metastatic lung cancer. About the study: Patients had a median age of about 55 years (range roughly 35-80).

The libraries were made with immunoSEQ v3. TCRdb's copy holds only in-frame clones and misses some; the assay was immunoSEQ multiplex PCR. Here the sample spans about 36,000 clones, around 67% being singletons. Noted time point: pre-treatment sample, taken before nivolumab and TIL therapy. Patients were adults with stage 4 NSCLC. This CDR3 spans 15 amino acids. Trimming removed 0 bases from V and 4 bases from J, with 12 bases in between. Germline CDR1 SGDLS, CDR2 YYNGEE. The sequence was obtained from a person aged 25 to 85 with non-small cell lung cancer. Sequencing was performed on blood, taken at baseline. The rearrangement joins TRBV9 to TRBJ2-3; D is possibly TRBD1 (5 bases). CDR3 in amino acids: CASSVEGLSPDTQYF. CDR3 in DNA: TGTGCCAGCAGCGTAGAGGGGTTATCCCCAGATACGCAGTATTTT.